Below, 19 T cell receptor beta chains from the same sample are listed, as sequenced in a study of blood T cell repertoires in COVID-19. Profiled with immunoSEQ multiplex PCR; TCRdb holds only in-frame clones, not every one. The data hold approximately 89,000 clones, with 60% to 85% observed a single time. The sample was peripheral blood. These receptors came from a human donor in a cohort sampled during active COVID-19.

The chain carries TRBV15 and TRBJ2-7; 12 positions agree with TRBD2. CDR3 length: 15 residues. After removal of 4 bases from V and 4 bases from J, the junction contained 5 bases not matched to a gene. CDR1 is LNHNV, CDR2 YYDKDF, per germline (reference sequence). The CDR3 DNA sequence: TGTGCCACCAGCACTCACGGACTAGCGGGATACGAGCAGTACTTC. It yields the protein CATSTHGLAGYEQYF.

The V and J genes are TRBV2 and TRBJ2-7; 10 nucleotides line up with TRBD2. Germline-derived CDR1 and CDR2 are SNHLY and FYNNEI. This CDR3 has 15 residues. Trimming cost V 0 bases and J 6 bases; bases outside gene matches: 5. The CDR3 bases are TGTGCCAGCAGTGAAGCGCGGCTAGCGGGAGTCGAGCAGTACTTC. Residues: CASSEARLAGVEQYF.

The rearrangement joins TRBV28 to TRBJ1-2, with 7 bases aligning to TRBD1. Germline loops: CDR1 MDHEN, CDR2 SYDVKM. This CDR3 has 14 amino acids. V shed 4 bases and J 8 bases; nucleotides not matched to a gene: 10. CDR3 sequence: CASSYGQAPWGYTF. CDR3 sequence (DNA): TGTGCCAGCAGTTACGGACAGGCCCCGTGGGGCTACACCTTC.

J is TRBJ2-7 and V is TRBV15, with TRBD2 as a possible D gene (5 bases). CDR1 is LNHNV and CDR2 is YYDKDF in the germline V gene (reference sequence). V shed 2 bases and J shed 2 bases, with 10 bases lying between them. There are 14 residues in the CDR3. CDR3 sequence reads: CATSRNAAAYEQYF. The CDR3 DNA reads TGTGCCACCAGCAGAAACGCAGCGGCCTACGAGCAGTACTTC.

This chain uses TRBV6-5 with TRBJ2-7, with 8 bases identical to TRBD1. Trimming took 8 bases from V and 4 from J; bases not matched to a gene: 10. Germline V gene lookup returns CDR1 MNHEY and CDR2 SVGAGI. There are 14 residues in the CDR3. The CDR3 spells CASRSDRGLYEQYF. In DNA form, the CDR3 reads TGTGCCAGCCGGTCCGACAGGGGACTTTACGAGCAGTACTTC.

The chain links TRBV7-2 to TRBJ1-5, with D hard to call. CDR1 and CDR2 (germline): SGHTA, FQGNSA. The CDR3 totals 14 residues. Trimming removed 5 bases from V and 7 bases from J, with 15 bases in between. The CDR3 DNA follows: TGTGCCAGCAGCCCTGGGAGGGAACGACAGCCCCAGCATTTT. Translation: CASSPGRERQPQHF.

Only one count was recorded for this clone. The chain has TRBV2 and TRBJ2-3, with D maybe TRBD2 (7 bases). V lost 4 bases, J lost 3 bases, and 14 bases lay in between. The CDR3 sequence is 15 residues long. The germline V gene encodes CDR1 SNHLY and CDR2 FYNNEI. In DNA, the CDR3 is TGTGCCAGCAGTGTGGGCGGGGGCAGGACAGATACGCAGTATTTT. Translated: CASSVGGGRTDTQYF.

The chain combines TRBV9 with TRBJ2-3, with 16 bases fitting TRBD2. Trimming took 4 bases from V and 5 from J; bases not matched to a gene: 7. Germline V gene sequence: CDR1 SGDLS, CDR2 YYNGEE. This CDR3 comprises 17 residues. The CDR3: CASSIPGLAGGIDTQYF. DNA for the CDR3: TGTGCCAGCAGCATCCCGGGACTAGCGGGAGGGATAGATACGCAGTATTTT.

J is TRBJ1-3 and V is TRBV7-2; D call uncertain. The V end lost 6 bases, the J end lost 0 bases, and 12 bases lay between the germline ends. This CDR3 region has 15 residues. In germline, CDR1 is SGHTA, CDR2 FQGNSA. CDR3 nucleotide sequence: TGTGCCAGCAGGGAACCGGGGAGCTCTGGAAACACCATATATTTT. It encodes CASREPGSSGNTIYF.

The chain recombines TRBV15 with TRBJ2-7; 12 bases fit TRBD2. This CDR3 is built from 13 residues. After removal of 5 bases from V and 7 bases from J, the junction contained 3 bases not matched to a gene. CDR1 is LNHNV and CDR2 is YYDKDF in the germline V gene (reference sequence). CDR3 protein: CATSGGLAGEQYF. CDR3 coding DNA: TGTGCCACCAGCGGGGGACTAGCGGGTGAGCAGTACTTC.

This chain uses TRBV6-2 or TRBV6-3 with TRBJ1-2; D is unclear. Deletions cut 6 bases from V and 3 bases from J, with 23 bases between. The length of the CDR3 is 17 residues. Germline V gene data show CDR1 as MNHEY and CDR2 as SVGEGT. The CDR3 DNA reads as TGTGCCAGCAGCCTATCTGGAGGACCGGGTGGGGACTATGGCTACACCTTC. This sequence encodes CASSLSGGPGGDYGYTF.

This chain links TRBV6-6 with TRBJ1-4; TRBD1 might be the D (6 bases). The CDR3 length is 15 residues. V was clipped by 6 bases and J by 5 bases, with 16 bases between them. Germline loops: CDR1 MNHNY, CDR2 SVGAGI (reference sequence). CDR3 DNA: TGTGCCAGCAGAACCTTAACAGGGATGAATGAAAAACTGTTTTTT. It specifies CASRTLTGMNEKLFF.

The chain links TRBV4-3 to TRBJ1-1, with 7 bases identical to TRBD1. CDR1 LGHNA and CDR2 YSLEER come from the germline V gene. The junction had 8 bases not matched to a gene; V was cut back by 0 bases and J by 1 base. The CDR3 has 17 amino acids. The CDR3 DNA reads as TGCGCCAGCAGCCAAGACCCCGGACAGGCGCCGAACACTGAAGCTTTCTTT. Protein: CASSQDPGQAPNTEAFF.

The chain is built from TRBV9 and TRBJ2-3; D might be TRBD2 (5 bases). CDR1 SGDLS and CDR2 YYNGEE come from the germline V gene. CDR3 length: 14 residues. The V end was cut by 4 bases, the J end by 4 bases, with 13 bases between. Written as DNA, the CDR3 is TGTGCCAGCAGCCCGGGGTCATTGGCAGATACGCAGTATTTT. As protein: CASSPGSLADTQYF.

This clone came up once. V gene TRBV30 combines with J gene TRBJ1-1; 12 positions agree with TRBD1. Germline V lookup: CDR1 GTSNPN, CDR2 SVGIG (reference sequence). V lost 1 base to trimming and J lost 4 bases; unmatched junction nucleotides: 4. The CDR3 is 15 residues long. This CDR3 is CAWSGDRGLSTEAFF. The CDR3 DNA reads TGTGCCTGGAGTGGGGACAGGGGGCTTTCCACTGAAGCTTTCTTT.

This clone came up a few times. The gene calls are TRBV24-1 and TRBJ2-1, with 13 bases identical to TRBD2. The CDR3 consists of 17 residues. J gave up 9 bases and V 4 bases, and 11 bases lay outside the gene matches. The germline V gene encodes CDR1 KGHDR and CDR2 SFDVKD. CDR3 sequence (DNA): TGTGCCACCAGTGAAGCCGGACTAGCGGGAGCCATCAGTGAGCAGTTCTTC. Translating gives CATSEAGLAGAISEQFF.

The chain uses TRBV2 and TRBJ2-2; TRBD2 might be the D (5 bases). Trimming cost V 2 bases and J 1 base, with 14 bases left between them. The CDR3 has 17 amino acids. Germline V gene lookup returns CDR1 SNHLY and CDR2 FYNNEI. DNA for the CDR3: TGTGCCAGCAGTGAAATTCGAGGGAGTGGGAACACCGGGGAGCTGTTTTTT. Its protein is CASSEIRGSGNTGELFF.

This clone has at least ten counts. V and J are TRBV2 and TRBJ2-7; D is unresolved. CDR1 is SNHLY and CDR2 is FYNNEI in the germline V gene. This CDR3 region has 13 residues. Deletions cut 4 bases from V and 6 bases from J, with 13 bases between. CDR3 region: CASSVGQLGEQYF. The CDR3 region has the DNA TGTGCCAGCAGTGTTGGGCAATTGGGCGAGCAGTACTTC. Full variable domain (remainder filled in from reference TRBV2 and TRBJ2-7): EPEVTQTPSHQVTQMGQEVILRCVPISNHLYFYWYRQILGQKVEFLVSFYNNEISEKSEIFDDQFSVERPDGSNFTLKIRSTKLEDSAMYFCASSVGQLGEQYFGPGTRLTVT.

The chain links TRBV19 to TRBJ2-3; unclear D gene. Germline CDR1 LNHDA, CDR2 SQIVND (reference sequence). The CDR3 covers 19 residues. Trimming left V 0 bases short and J 3 bases short, with 22 bases between. CDR3: CASSIDPPHSSAKTDTQYF. For the CDR3, the DNA is TGTGCCAGTAGTATAGACCCACCCCACTCATCTGCGAAGACAGATACGCAGTATTTT.